The 11 T cell receptor beta chains given below trace back to one sample, sequenced in a study of blood T cell repertoires in COVID-19. Method: immunoSEQ multiplex PCR; TCRdb's copy keeps in-frame clones and lacks some. Among some 75,000 clones, about 85% were seen once, and the ten largest hold around 13%. The sequenced sample consisted of peripheral blood. The receptors shown here come from a man in his forties or fifties with COVID-19, enrolled during active disease.

The rearrangement links TRBV7-2 to TRBJ1-2; 7 bases fit TRBD1. With V trimmed by 1 base and J by 5 bases, 4 bases remained unmatched. The CDR3 covers 14 residues. CDR1 and CDR2 (germline): SGHTA, FQGNSA. The chain's CDR3 is CASSLVRGQYGYTF. Here the CDR3 DNA reads TGTGCCAGCAGCTTAGTTAGGGGGCAGTATGGCTACACCTTC.

This chain connects TRBV6-2 or TRBV6-3 to TRBJ2-2; D unclear. The CDR3 covers 12 residues. In germline, CDR1 is MNHEY, CDR2 SVGEGT. Trimming cost V 2 bases and J 16 bases, with 14 bases left between them. The CDR3 nucleotides read TGTGCCAGCAGTTACGGCGGCCTGGATCCGTTTTTT. Amino acid sequence: CASSYGGLDPFF.

The chain employs TRBV6-5 and TRBJ2-7, with D perhaps TRBD2 (6 bases). The CDR3 extends over 13 amino acids. Germline CDR1 is MNHEY and CDR2 is SVGAGI. The V and J ends lost 6 bases and 5 bases respectively, with 14 bases between them. The CDR3 coding sequence is TGTGCCAGCAGCCCCCCGGGCGGGAACGAGCAGTACTTC. The encoded protein is CASSPPGGNEQYF.

This chain connects TRBV6-1 to TRBJ2-7; 14 bases line up with TRBD2. The CDR3 is 20 residues long. V was pared by 4 bases and J by 3 bases, with 17 bases of the junction left unmatched. CDR1 and CDR2 from the germline V gene are MNHNS and SASEGT. The CDR3 sequence: CASSVARGLAGETQYYEQYF. In DNA, the CDR3 is TGTGCCAGCAGTGTCGCCCGGGGACTAGCGGGGGAAACCCAATACTACGAGCAGTACTTC.

The gene calls are TRBV6-5 and TRBJ1-4; D is possibly TRBD1 (5 bases). Trimming left V 8 bases short and J 13 bases short, with 23 bases between. Looked up from germline, CDR1 is MNHEY and CDR2 is SVGAGI. The CDR3 is 14 amino acids. CDR3 sequence reads: CASGAGVALPGLFF. CDR3 nucleotide sequence: TGTGCCAGCGGAGCGGGGGTAGCCTTGCCCGGACTGTTTTTT.

The rearrangement joins TRBV12-3 or TRBV12-4 to TRBJ2-7; D might be TRBD2 (6 bases). The CDR3 extends over 13 amino acids. Trimming removed 10 bases at V and 6 bases at J, with 19 bases between. This CDR3 reads CAILQVGRSEQYF. CDR3 coding DNA: TGTGCCATCCTGCAGGTAGGGAGGAGCGAGCAGTACTTC.

The J gene is TRBJ2-7, the V gene TRBV6-1, with 9 bases matching TRBD1. The CDR3 totals 15 residues. Germline loops: CDR1 MNHNS, CDR2 SASEGT. J gave up 6 bases and V 3 bases, and 9 bases lay outside the gene matches. CDR3 bases: TGTGCCAGCAGTGACCGGGACAGGGTATTAGGCGAGCAGTACTTC. Translation gives CASSDRDRVLGEQYF.

This chain joins TRBV3-1 (or the pseudogene TRBV3-2) and TRBJ2-3; TRBD2 matches at 8 bases. Germline V gene lookup returns CDR1 LGHDT and CDR2 YNNKEL (reference sequence). The CDR3 has 16 residues. V gave up 4 bases and J gave up 2 bases; unmatched junction bases: 8. Written as DNA, the CDR3 is TGTGCCAGCAGCCCGCCTGTGCGGGAGGCCACAGATACGCAGTATTTT. Its protein product is CASSPPVREATDTQYF.

This clone was observed a handful of times. This sequence joins TRBV19 and TRBJ2-1, with TRBD2 matching over 7 bases. The CDR3 runs to 16 residues. The V and J ends lost 6 bases and 8 bases, in that order; junction bases with no gene match: 16. Looked up from germline, CDR1 is LNHDA and CDR2 is SQIVND (reference sequence). CDR3 in amino acids: CASSPGRWEPNHEQFF. CDR3 nucleotides: TGTGCCAGTAGCCCCGGGAGGTGGGAACCCAATCATGAGCAGTTCTTC.

This rearrangement joins TRBV7-6 to TRBJ2-5; D possibly corresponds to TRBD1 (5 bases). The ends were cut back, 4 bases at V and 9 bases at J, with 9 bases in the middle. The CDR3 extends over 11 amino acids. Germline V gene lookup returns CDR1 SGHVS and CDR2 FNYEAQ. CDR3 region: CASSYEGAQYF. CDR3 in DNA: TGTGCCAGCAGCTATGAAGGGGCCCAGTACTTC.

The rearrangement uses TRBV7-3 and TRBJ2-3; D may be TRBD1 (5 bases). The V end was cut by 5 bases, the J end by 4 bases, with 13 bases between. Germline CDR1 reads SGHTA; CDR2 reads FQGTGA. The CDR3 sequence is 14 residues long. This chain's CDR3 is CASSRDQGSDTQYF. CDR3 bases: TGTGCCAGCAGCCGAGATCAGGGATCAGATACGCAGTATTTT. Full variable domain (outside the CDR3, taken from reference TRBV7-3 and TRBJ2-3): GAGVSQTPSNKVTEKGKYVELRCDPISGHTALYWYRQSLGQGPEFLIYFQGTGAADDSGLPNDRFFAVRPEGSVSTLKIQRTERGDSAVYLCASSRDQGSDTQYFGPGTRLTVL.